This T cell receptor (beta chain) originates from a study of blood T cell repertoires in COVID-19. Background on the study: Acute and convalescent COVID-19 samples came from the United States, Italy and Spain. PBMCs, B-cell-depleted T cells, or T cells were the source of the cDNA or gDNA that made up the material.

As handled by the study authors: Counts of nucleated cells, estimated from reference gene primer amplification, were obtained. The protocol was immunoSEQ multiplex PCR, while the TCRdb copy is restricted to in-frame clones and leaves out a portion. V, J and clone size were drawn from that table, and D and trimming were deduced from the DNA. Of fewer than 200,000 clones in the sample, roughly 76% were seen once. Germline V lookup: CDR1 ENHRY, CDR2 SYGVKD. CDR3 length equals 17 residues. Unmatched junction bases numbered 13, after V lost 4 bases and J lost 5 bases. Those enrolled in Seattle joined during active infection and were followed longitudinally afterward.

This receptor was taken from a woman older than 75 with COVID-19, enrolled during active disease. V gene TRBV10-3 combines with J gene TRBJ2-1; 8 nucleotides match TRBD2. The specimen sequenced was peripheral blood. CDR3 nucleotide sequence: TGTGCCATCAGTGGGTCTCTGGCGGGGCGGGAGGACAATGAGCAGTTCTTC. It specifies CAISGSLAGREDNEQFF.